The rows below give T cell receptor beta chains drawn from one sample of a study of human T cells and chemical hapten exposure. TCRdb re-analysed the RACE reads in MiXCR, keeping a single row per CDR3 protein. The table has tens of thousands of distinct CDR3 sequences, approximately 12% seen once; the top ten hold roughly 4%. Specimen: whole blood, collected in connection with sensitization to the hapten diphenylcyclopropenone (DPC). All receptors derive from a woman in her forties or fifties with alopecia areata. Some clones in this sample may be carry-over from other donors' samples. The CDR3 runs from the conserved cysteine through the conserved F or W. Fields, in order: CDR3 protein, V gene.

CDR3 protein: CTSMRRGGPETQYF
V gene: TRBV7-2

CDR3 protein: CASSEHRGVSEAFF
V gene: TRBV2

CDR3 protein: CASSLVRGTDTQYF
V gene: TRBV5-1

CDR3 protein: CASSSTGGKTQYF
V gene: TRBV28

CDR3 protein: CASSQDWSSQPQHF
V gene: TRBV4-1

CDR3 protein: CSARSPGLTGGFTGELFF
V gene: TRBV20-1

CDR3 protein: CASSAGTINTGELFF
V gene: TRBV9

CDR3 protein: CASSIASARYSNQPQHF
V gene: TRBV19

CDR3 protein: CAIRRLTSTDTQYF
V gene: TRBV10-3

CDR3 protein: CASSSHSRGNSPLHF
V gene: TRBV5-4

CDR3 protein: CASSKLSGGLTDTQYF
V gene: TRBV7-9

CDR3 protein: CASSQAPTAYEQYF
V gene: TRBV4-3

CDR3 protein: CASSYGPNYGYTF
V gene: TRBV6-5

CDR3 protein: CASPPLGLAGVGGLEQFF
V gene: TRBV28

CDR3 protein: CASSFLSRDSGETQYF
V gene: TRBV5-1

CDR3 protein: CAISESGGQGLDTQYF
V gene: TRBV10-3

CDR3 protein: CASSSSDSSNEKLFF
V gene: TRBV28

CDR3 protein: CSAWARHPSPETQYF
V gene: TRBV20-1

CDR3 protein: CSASFLAGGSYNEQFF
V gene: TRBV20-1

CDR3 protein: CASSERVLAGNTGELFF
V gene: TRBV25-1

CDR3 protein: CSVERDTGELFF
V gene: TRBV29-1

CDR3 protein: CASPHEPRRARTGELFF
V gene: TRBV6-6

CDR3 protein: CASSTRPRGAGGYTF
V gene: TRBV7-6

CDR3 protein: CASSLLGGETDTQYF
V gene: TRBV7-2

CDR3 protein: CASSHGGPNEQFF
V gene: TRBV7-7

CDR3 protein: CASLRPADYGYTF
V gene: TRBV19

CDR3 protein: CASSPPYTDNQPQHF
V gene: TRBV18

CDR3 protein: CASSSRLGGLTDTQYF
V gene: TRBV5-4

CDR3 protein: CASSSLQGQGPSEFF
V gene: TRBV5-1

CDR3 protein: CASSSRGLGNTIYF
V gene: TRBV7-2

CDR3 protein: CASSQDLAGTPYEQYF
V gene: TRBV4-3

CDR3 protein: CASSGPARGKEETQYF
V gene: TRBV2

CDR3 protein: CASSLTEVTNEKLFF
V gene: TRBV2

CDR3 protein: CATRGDRGRDTQYF
V gene: TRBV15

CDR3 protein: CASSTAGTGYTEAFF
V gene: TRBV6-2/TRBV6-3

CDR3 protein: CASSHPGQTYEQYF
V gene: TRBV23-1

CDR3 protein: CSAQRQGTEKLFF
V gene: TRBV20-1

CDR3 protein: CSARDRAASYEQYF
V gene: TRBV20-1

CDR3 protein: CASRDHQHQPQHF
V gene: TRBV2

CDR3 protein: CASSLAWDATDTQYF
V gene: TRBV12-3/TRBV12-4

CDR3 protein: CASSFSTPNTEAFF
V gene: TRBV27